Following are 8 T cell receptor beta chains from one sample sequenced in a study of blood T cell repertoires in COVID-19. This table comes from immunoSEQ multiplex PCR, and its TCRdb copy is limited to in-frame clones, with some not included. Of some 120,000 clones listed, around 83% were seen once; the top ten hold approximately 20%. Sequencing was carried out using PBMCs or T cells enriched from blood (not recorded which). Receptor source: a man aged 25-40 years who had recovered from COVID-19.

The chain has TRBV19 and TRBJ1-3; no firm D call. V lost 4 bases and J 4 bases, leaving 14 bases between the germline ends. The length of the CDR3 is 15 residues. CDR1 and CDR2 from the germline V gene are LNHDA and SQIVND (reference sequence). For the CDR3, the DNA is TGTGCCAGTAGTAACGGGGATCGGAGAGGAAACACCATATATTTT. Translation: CASSNGDRRGNTIYF.

Remarks on this clone: In the same sample, other DNA sequences code for this CDR3. This chain joins TRBV18 and TRBJ2-6; D is unresolved. V lost 4 bases and J 0 bases, leaving 7 bases between the germline ends. The CDR3 sequence is 15 residues long. Germline V gene lookup returns CDR1 KGHSH and CDR2 LQKENI. Here the CDR3 reads CASSLQDSGANVLTF. CDR3 nucleotide sequence: TGTGCCAGCTCACTTCAGGACTCTGGGGCCAACGTCCTGACTTTC.

The chain recombines TRBV4-1 with TRBJ1-3; 8 bases are shared with TRBD1. Germline V CDR1 and CDR2: MGHRA, YSYEKL. The CDR3 totals 14 residues. J lost 6 bases, V lost 1 base, and 2 bases had no gene match. CDR3 region: CASSQGQGTNTIYF. The CDR3, as DNA: TGCGCCAGCAGCCAAGGACAGGGGACAAACACCATATATTTT.

In this sample, this clone turned up once. The CDR3 sequence is CASSLAYGQGKETQYF. As DNA, the CDR3 is TGTGCCAGCAGCCTAGCGTATGGGCAGGGGAAAGAGACCCAGTACTTC. V and J are TRBV13 and TRBJ2-5; D is tentatively TRBD1 or TRBD2 (6 bases each). The V gene lost 5 bases and the J gene lost 3 bases, with 19 bases spanning the gap. CDR1 and CDR2 from the germline V gene are PRHDT and FYEKMQ (reference sequence). The CDR3 covers 16 residues.

J is TRBJ2-1 and V is TRBV9; 7 nucleotides agree with TRBD2. The V and J ends lost 3 bases and 7 bases, in that order; junction bases with no gene match: 13. CDR1 SGDLS and CDR2 YYNGEE come from the germline V gene. CDR3 length: 16 amino acids. CDR3 nucleotide sequence: TGTGCCAGCAGCGGCGGGAGTCCCTCTCGAGGGAATGAGCAGTTCTTC. Encoded protein: CASSGGSPSRGNEQFF.

This clone appeared a single time. The gene calls are TRBV7-9 and TRBJ2-1; 15 nucleotides match TRBD2. The CDR3 is 16 amino acids. CDR1 and CDR2 (germline): SEHNR, FQNEAQ (reference sequence). V shed 5 bases, J shed 5 bases, and the junction held 4 bases outside the gene matches. CDR3 residues: CASSIGTSGRNNEQFF. CDR3 DNA sequence: TGTGCCAGCAGCATCGGGACTAGCGGGAGGAACAATGAGCAGTTCTTC.

The chain joins TRBV3-1 (or the pseudogene TRBV3-2) to TRBJ1-2; perhaps TRBD1 as D (5 bases). The CDR3 has 15 residues. The germline V gene has CDR1 LGHDT and CDR2 YNNKEL (reference sequence). The ends were cut back, 3 bases at V and 4 bases at J, with 15 bases in the middle. The CDR3 coding sequence is TGTGCCAGCAGCCAGAGTTGGGGGGTCGTCTATGGCTACACCTTC. Protein: CASSQSWGVVYGYTF.

The gene calls are TRBV12-3 or TRBV12-4 and TRBJ1-2; perhaps TRBD1 as D (5 bases). Trimming stripped 6 bases from V and 6 bases from J, with 14 bases between. This CDR3 region has 13 residues. Written as DNA, the CDR3 is TGTGCCAGCAGGAGTCAGGGTATGGATGGCTACACCTTC. This codes for CASRSQGMDGYTF.